The 9 T cell receptor beta chains listed next were all sequenced from one sample in a study of response to subunit inactivated influenza vaccine (dated by TCRdb to 2017 to 2018). The library was generated by RT-PCR. Instrument on record: Illumina HiSeq 2500. TCRdb reran the public reads through fastp at Q25 and MiXCR, keeping productive beta chains. Here each entry gathers all rows of one CDR3 protein and keeps the most common genes and DNA. In this sample the table shows roughly 500,000 distinct CDR3 sequences, around 25% of which occur a single time. The ten largest make up 1.9% of the sample. Material: CD4+ T cells sorted from PBMCs, obtained roughly 5 days after vaccination. The receptors derive from a man aged 45-65 years who received an inactivated influenza vaccine. Donor details come from another sample of the same person, matched by shared clones.

This sequence joins TRBV7-8 and TRBJ2-5; D remains unclear. CDR3 size: 14 residues. Germline CDR1 reads SGHVS; CDR2 reads FQNEAQ. V lost 6 bases to trimming and J lost 2 bases, with 13 bases between them. The CDR3 nucleotides are TGTGCCAGCAGAACCAGGATCACTCAAGAGACCCAGTACTTC. This translates into CASRTRITQETQYF.

The J gene is TRBJ2-1, the V gene TRBV10-3; TRBD2 might be the D (5 bases). Germline CDR1 reads ENHRY; CDR2 reads SYGVKD. This CDR3 has 15 residues. V shed 2 bases and J shed 7 bases, with 15 bases lying between them. CDR3 sequence (DNA): TGTGCCATCAGTGAGCTCAGCGGAGATGCTAATGAGCAGTTCTTC. Its translation is CAISELSGDANEQFF.

This rearrangement joins TRBV10-3 to TRBJ2-5; 12 bases are shared with TRBD2. The germline gives CDR1 ENHRY, CDR2 SYGVKD. J lost 6 bases, V lost 3 bases, and 11 bases had no gene match. The CDR3 sequence is 17 residues long. As DNA, the CDR3 is TGTGCCATCAGTGACCCTTTAACTAGCGGGAGGCGGCAGACCCAGTACTTC. Its protein is CAISDPLTSGRRQTQYF.

The chain couples TRBV15 to TRBJ2-1; 10 bases are shared with TRBD2. Trimming removed 4 bases from V and 5 bases from J; junction bases left unmatched: 8. The CDR3 loop spans 16 amino acids. CDR1 and CDR2 from the germline V gene are LNHNV and YYDKDF (reference sequence). The chain's CDR3 is CATSNLGTSVDNEQFF. The CDR3 nucleotides read TGTGCCACCAGCAATTTGGGGACTAGCGTAGACAATGAGCAGTTCTTC.

The genes are TRBV20-1 and TRBJ2-5; TRBD1 agrees at 12 bases. J lost 2 bases, V lost 2 bases, and 3 bases had no gene match. This CDR3 comprises 15 residues. Germline V gives CDR1 DFQATT, CDR2 SNEGSKA (reference sequence). The CDR3 reads CSARPGQGAQETQYF. DNA for the CDR3: TGCAGTGCTAGACCGGGACAGGGGGCACAAGAGACCCAGTACTTC.

The chain recombines TRBV7-9 with TRBJ2-7; weak D call: TRBD1 (7 bases). In germline, CDR1 is SEHNR, CDR2 FQNEAQ (reference sequence). The V end was cut by 4 bases, the J end by 0 bases, with 16 bases between. The CDR3 spans 16 residues. The CDR3 DNA is TGTGCCAGCAGCTCCCCGAGCCAGGGGGGCTCCTACGAGCAGTACTTC. Translating gives CASSSPSQGGSYEQYF.

The chain is built from TRBV29-1 and TRBJ2-7, with 9 bases fitting TRBD2. J was trimmed by 6 bases and V by 2 bases; bases with no gene match: 5. Per the germline V gene, CDR1 is SQVTM and CDR2 is ANQGSEA. The CDR3 loop spans 13 amino acids. CDR3 nucleotides: TGCAGCGTTGAATGGCAGACTAGCGGCGAGCAGTACTTC. Translating gives CSVEWQTSGEQYF.

This clonotype was counted a few times. The rearrangement links TRBV28 to TRBJ2-7; D tentatively fits TRBD1 or TRBD2 (5 bases each). Germline V gene data show CDR1 as MDHEN and CDR2 as SYDVKM. Trimming cost V 1 base and J 3 bases, with 16 bases left between them. The CDR3 is 16 amino acids. In DNA, the CDR3 is TGTGCCAGCAGTTTATTAGAGGGCAGGGCGTACTACGAGCAGTACTTC. Translating it yields CASSLLEGRAYYEQYF.

The sample holds a few counts of this clonotype. The chain combines TRBV7-2 with TRBJ2-4, with D tentatively TRBD1 (5 bases). The CDR3 sequence is 14 residues long. The germline CDR1 and CDR2 sequences are SGHTA and FQGNSA. V was cut by 6 bases and J by 0 bases, with 9 bases left in between. This CDR3 is CASSIRAAKNIQYF. The CDR3 nucleotides are TGTGCCAGCAGTATCAGGGCAGCCAAAAACATTCAGTACTTC.